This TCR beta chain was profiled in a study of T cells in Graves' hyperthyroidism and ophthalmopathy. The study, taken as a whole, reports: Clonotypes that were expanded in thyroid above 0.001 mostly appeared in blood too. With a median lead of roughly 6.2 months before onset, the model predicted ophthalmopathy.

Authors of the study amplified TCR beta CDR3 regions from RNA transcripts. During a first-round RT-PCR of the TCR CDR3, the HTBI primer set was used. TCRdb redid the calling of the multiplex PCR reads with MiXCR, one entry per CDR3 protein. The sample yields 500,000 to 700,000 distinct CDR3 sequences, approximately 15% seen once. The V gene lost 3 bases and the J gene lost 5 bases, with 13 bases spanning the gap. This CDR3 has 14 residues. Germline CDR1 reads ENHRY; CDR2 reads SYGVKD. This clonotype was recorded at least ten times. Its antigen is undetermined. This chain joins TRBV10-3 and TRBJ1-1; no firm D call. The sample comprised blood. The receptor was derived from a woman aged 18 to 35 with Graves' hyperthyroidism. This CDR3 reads CAISEGRSLTEAFF. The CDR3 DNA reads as TGTGCCATCAGTGAAGGACGTTCTCTGACTGAAGCTTTCTTT.